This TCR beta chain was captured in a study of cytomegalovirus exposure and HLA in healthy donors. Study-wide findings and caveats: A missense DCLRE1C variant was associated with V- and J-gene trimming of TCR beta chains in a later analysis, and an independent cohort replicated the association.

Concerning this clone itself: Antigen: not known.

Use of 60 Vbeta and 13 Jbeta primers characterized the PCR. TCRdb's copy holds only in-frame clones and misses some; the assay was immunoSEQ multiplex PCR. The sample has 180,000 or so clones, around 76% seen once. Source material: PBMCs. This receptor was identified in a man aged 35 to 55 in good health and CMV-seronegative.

The CDR3 region is CASSPRQGPYEQYF. The CDR3 bases are TGCGCCAGCAGCCCTCGACAGGGCCCCTACGAGCAGTACTTC. The V gene is TRBV5-1, the J gene TRBJ2-7; TRBD1 matches 7 bases. Germline loops: CDR1 SGHRS, CDR2 YFSETQ. CDR3 size: 14 residues. Unmatched junction bases numbered 6, after V lost 4 bases and J lost 2 bases.